These T cell receptor beta chains were read from a single sample in a study of blood T cells in healthy people across ages. Using its own MiXCR run on the 5' RACE reads, TCRdb lists one record per CDR3 protein. The profile shows about 670,000 distinct CDR3 sequences, roughly two fifths of them singletons. The specimen was blood. These receptors came from an elderly man in good health. Both conserved end residues are part of each CDR3. A D gene is named only where the DNA matches it firmly. Not all rows give a size; the values are once, few, many and, for expanded clones, a class.

d_call	v_call	j_call	clone_size	cdr3_aa	cdr3_nt
TRBD2	TRBV2	TRBJ2-5	-	CASTDSGSMGETQYF	TGTGCCAGCACGGATAGCGGGTCTATGGGAGAGACCCAGTACTTC
TRBD1	TRBV27	TRBJ1-1	few	CASSLFRGGEFGLAFF	TGTGCCAGCAGTTTATTTAGAGGGGGCGAATTTGGTTTGGCTTTCTTT
-	TRBV7-3	TRBJ2-6	-	CASSLTGRPGANVLTF	TGTGCCAGCAGCTTAACGGGGAGGCCTGGGGCCAACGTCCTGACTTTC
TRBD1	TRBV2	TRBJ2-5	-	CASRPRQGSIQETQYF	TGTGCCAGCAGGCCTAGACAGGGGTCAATCCAAGAGACCCAGTACTTC
TRBD2	TRBV20-1	TRBJ2-1	few	CSARGTSGFYNEQFF	TGCAGTGCTAGAGGGACTAGCGGATTCTACAATGAGCAGTTCTTC
-	TRBV11-2	TRBJ2-5	-	CASSIGSSLETQYF	TGTGCCAGCAGCATAGGATCTAGTTTAGAGACCCAGTACTTC
TRBD1	TRBV7-6	TRBJ1-2	-	CASSSQGSSNYGHTF	TGTGCCAGCAGCTCACAGGGGTCTTCTAACTATGGCCACACCTTC
-	TRBV28	TRBJ2-7	few	CATNGRYEQYF	TGTGCCACCAACGGACGTTACGAGCAGTACTTC
TRBD2	TRBV20-1	TRBJ2-3	few	CSARDRGLAGTDTQYF	TGCAGTGCTAGAGATCGGGGACTAGCGGGGACAGATACGCAGTATTTT
TRBD1	TRBV7-2	TRBJ1-2	-	CASSLVTDRESTF	TGTGCCAGCAGCTTAGTAACCGACAGGGAGAGCACCTTC
-	TRBV6-5	TRBJ1-2	many	CASSYSNPTNYGYTF	TGTGCCAGCAGTTACTCGAATCCCACTAACTATGGCTACACCTTC
TRBD1	TRBV27	TRBJ1-1	once	CASSNRQGRKGNTEAFF	TGTGCCAGCAGTAACCGACAGGGGAGAAAAGGGAACACTGAAGCTTTCTTT
TRBD2	TRBV4-2	TRBJ2-7	many	CASSQVGGKNYEQYF	TGTGCCAGCAGCCAAGTCGGGGGGAAAAACTACGAGCAGTACTTC
-	TRBV6-2/TRBV6-3	TRBJ2-7	few	CASRVFSSYEQYF	TGTGCCAGCAGGGTTTTCAGCTCCTACGAGCAGTACTTC
TRBD2	TRBV5-1	TRBJ2-1	few	CASSSVSGSFRNEQFF	TGCGCCAGCAGCTCCGTTAGCGGGAGTTTTCGTAATGAGCAGTTCTTC
TRBD2	TRBV25-1	TRBJ2-1	-	CASSDGTRVTNEQFF	TGTGCCAGCAGTGACGGGACTAGGGTTACAAATGAGCAGTTCTTC
-	TRBV20-1	TRBJ1-1	-	CSARVGNAEAFF	TGCAGTGCTAGAGTTGGTAATGCTGAAGCTTTCTTT
TRBD1	TRBV11-1	TRBJ1-2	few	CASSSTGQGNYGYTF	TGTGCCAGCAGCTCCACGGGACAGGGCAACTATGGCTACACCTTC
-	TRBV29-1	TRBJ2-3	-	CSAMTIPTDTQYF	TGCAGCGCAATGACTATTCCCACAGATACGCAGTATTTT
TRBD1	TRBV18	TRBJ2-3	few	CASSPTRVQGQGANTQYF	TGTGCCAGCTCACCCACCAGAGTCCAAGGACAGGGTGCAAATACGCAGTATTTT
-	TRBV20-1	TRBJ2-7	-	CSAPRAYEQYF	TGCAGTGCTCCGCGTGCCTACGAGCAGTACTTC